These T cell receptor beta chains were read from a single sample in a study of regulatory T cells in long-lasting Graves disease. One entry per CDR3 protein results from TCRdb running MiXCR on the multiplex PCR reads. The sample includes hundreds of thousands of distinct CDR3 sequences, roughly a fifth of them seen just once. The source was peripheral blood mononuclear cells (PBMCs), collected when the disease was refractory, from a patient treated with antithyroid drugs. These receptors all stem from a female donor with Graves disease. CDR3s include the opening cysteine and the closing phenylalanine or tryptophan. Each record gives: J gene, V gene, D gene, clone size, CDR3 DNA, CDR3 protein. D genes are given only for firm matches. Only some rows state a clone size, as once, few, many or a class for expanded clones.

>TRBJ2-5|TRBV19|-|few
TGTGCCAGTAGTATCTCAAGGAAATCAGAGACCCAGTACTTC
CASSISRKSETQYF
>TRBJ1-1|TRBV28|-|many
TGTGCCAGCAGTCCGGCGGGCTCGGGCACTGAAGCTTTCTTT
CASSPAGSGTEAFF
>TRBJ2-1|TRBV7-2|-|-
TGTGCCAGCAGCTCCACCCCGGGGCTATGGAATGAGCAGTTCTTC
CASSSTPGLWNEQFF
>TRBJ2-1|TRBV28|TRBD2|-
TGTGCCAGCAGTCCCCTGATGGGGTTTAGCGGGAGTAACTACAATGAGCAGTTCTTC
CASSPLMGFSGSNYNEQFF
>TRBJ2-2|TRBV7-3|-|-
TGTGCTAGCAGCGTCACAGGGGGGGGCGGGGAGCTGTTTTTT
CASSVTGGGGELFF
>TRBJ2-5|TRBV9|-|-
TGTGCCAGCAGCGTAGCGGAGGGCCCTTGGGAGACCCAGTACTTC
CASSVAEGPWETQYF
>TRBJ2-1|TRBV6-2/TRBV6-3|TRBD2|-
TGTGCCAGCAGTGCACTAGCGGGAACTTACAATGAGCAGTTCTTC
CASSALAGTYNEQFF
>TRBJ2-3|TRBV15|-|-
TGTGCCACCTCCTCCTCAGCGGGCATAGATACGCAGTATTTT
CATSSSAGIDTQYF
>TRBJ2-7|TRBV2|-|many
TGTGCCAGCAGGGAGGGAGGGGGCGGATTCGAGCAGTACTTC
CASREGGGGFEQYF
>TRBJ2-3|TRBV20-1|TRBD1|-
TGCAGTGCTAACAGGGGTGGGACAGATACGCAGTATTTT
CSANRGGTDTQYF
>TRBJ2-5|TRBV7-9|TRBD2|-
TGTGCCAGCATATTTAGCGGGAGTTCAGAAACCCAGTACTTC
CASIFSGSSETQYF
>TRBJ2-7|TRBV12-3/TRBV12-4|TRBD2|few
TGTGCCAGCAGTAACCCTGGGACTAGCGGATACTCCTACGAGCAGTACTTC
CASSNPGTSGYSYEQYF
>TRBJ2-5|TRBV30|TRBD1|few
TGTGCCTACAACAGGGGGCGCCGACGTCAAGAGACCCAGTACTTC
CAYNRGRRRQETQYF
>TRBJ2-3|TRBV5-1|-|-
TGCGCCAGCAGCTTCGAGGGGGAAGCAGATACGCAGTATTTT
CASSFEGEADTQYF
>TRBJ1-3|TRBV11-3|-|few
TGTGCCAGCAGCTCTACCGGGTTTCCAACGGACACCATATATTTT
CASSSTGFPTDTIYF
>TRBJ2-2|TRBV5-1|-|few
TGCGCCAGCAGCTTCTCCCCGAATACTGACACCGGGGAGCTGTTTTTT
CASSFSPNTDTGELFF
>TRBJ2-5|TRBV6-1|-|many
TGTGCCAGCAGGCGGGACCCGTCCGAAGAGACCCAGTACTTC
CASRRDPSEETQYF